The 31 T cell receptor beta chains in this list originate from one sample, sequenced in a study of T cells after yellow fever vaccination. TCRdb passed the 5' RACE reads through MiXCR, listing each CDR3 protein once. The data contain more than 200,000 distinct CDR3 sequences, approximately 3.6% of them seen just once; the ten biggest clones take up around 20%. Sample: PBMCs, taken 15 days after the yellow fever booster vaccination. The receptors were gathered from a man aged 18 to 35 who received the YFV17D yellow fever vaccine.

This clonotype was recorded a few times. The chain has TRBV11-2 and TRBJ2-1; D is uncertain. The CDR3 totals 13 residues. The V gene's germline CDR1 is SGHAT and CDR2 FQNNGV. V shed 2 bases and J shed 6 bases, with 8 bases lying between them. The CDR3: CASSLNGGNEQFF. The CDR3 DNA reads TGTGCCAGCAGCTTAAACGGCGGCAATGAGCAGTTCTTC.

This clonotype was seen many times. The chain joins TRBV6-6 to TRBJ2-7; maybe TRBD1 (5 bases). The V end was cut by 6 bases, the J end by 0 bases, with 12 bases between. This CDR3 comprises 14 residues. Germline CDR1 and CDR2: MNHNY and SVGAGI (reference sequence). The CDR3 protein is CASSGHESSYEQYV. CDR3 nucleotides: TGTGCCAGCAGCGGACATGAGAGCTCCTACGAGCAGTACGTC.

In its sample, this clonotype was seen many times. The chain uses TRBV5-6 and TRBJ2-3, with 10 bases lining up with TRBD2. Germline V gene sequence: CDR1 SGHDT, CDR2 YYEEEE. CDR3 size: 16 residues. V lost 5 bases to trimming and J lost 5 bases; unmatched junction nucleotides: 11. The CDR3 reads CASRAQASGGIDTQYF. As DNA, the CDR3 is TGTGCCAGCAGAGCGCAGGCTAGCGGGGGTATAGATACGCAGTATTTT.

This clonotype was observed many times. The chain recombines TRBV12-3 or TRBV12-4 with TRBJ1-4, with TRBD1 as a possible D gene (5 bases). This CDR3 spans 14 amino acids. Trimming stripped 4 bases from V and 10 bases from J, with 16 bases between. The CDR3 spells CASSYPAAGRKLFF. Written as DNA, the CDR3 is TGTGCCAGCAGTTACCCCGCAGCAGGGCGAAAACTGTTTTTT.

This clonotype was seen repeatedly, ten times or more. V and J are TRBV12-3 or TRBV12-4 and TRBJ1-3; D might be TRBD1 (5 bases). V lost 5 bases and J 3 bases, leaving 11 bases between the germline ends. There are 14 residues in the CDR3. The CDR3 is CASSGSGGGNTIYF. For the CDR3, the DNA is TGTGCCAGCAGTGGGTCGGGGGGTGGAAACACCATATATTTT.

This clonotype was seen a few times. A read error may account for a junction end that differs from germline. The chain uses TRBV3-1 and TRBJ1-1; D is undetermined. The CDR3 covers 12 residues. CDR1 and CDR2 (germline): LGHDT, YNNKEL (reference sequence). CDR3 coding DNA: TGTGCCAGCAGCCAAGATATGAAGAAGGTAACATTT. Translating gives CASSQDMKKVTF.

The sample holds many counts of this clonotype. The chain employs TRBV6-2 or TRBV6-3 and TRBJ2-3; maybe TRBD1 (6 bases). Germline CDR1 reads MNHEY; CDR2 reads SVGEGT. Trimming cost V 6 bases and J 3 bases, with 7 bases left between them. CDR3 size: 12 residues. CDR3: CASRTGTDTQYF. The CDR3 DNA sequence: TGTGCCAGCAGAACAGGGACAGATACGCAGTATTTT.

Many counts were recorded for this clonotype. This chain links TRBV4-1 with TRBJ1-2; no firm D call. This CDR3 has 14 amino acids. The germline gives CDR1 MGHRA, CDR2 YSYEKL. V was shortened by 4 bases and J by 5 bases, with 14 bases between the two germline ends. CDR3 sequence reads: CASSLAETQYGYTF. CDR3 sequence (DNA): TGCGCCAGCAGCCTCGCGGAGACCCAATATGGCTACACCTTC.

This clonotype was detected many times. The chain joins TRBV7-6 to TRBJ2-7, with D possibly TRBD2 on 6 matching bases. V was clipped by 5 bases and J by 0 bases, with 11 bases between them. Germline CDR1 SGHVS, CDR2 FNYEAQ. This CDR3 has 14 residues. The CDR3 nucleotides are TGTGCCAGCAGCCCCGCCGGGAGCTCCTACGAGCAGTACGTC. Protein sequence: CASSPAGSSYEQYV.

This clonotype was seen at least ten times. The chain employs TRBV18 and TRBJ1-2; possible D gene TRBD1, 6 bases. Germline assignment: CDR1 KGHSH and CDR2 LQKENI. Deletions cut 6 bases from V and 0 bases from J, with 17 bases between. The CDR3 loop spans 16 amino acids. The CDR3 loop is CASSLRGDIANYGYTF. The CDR3 DNA reads TGTGCCAGCTCCCTCCGGGGGGACATAGCTAACTATGGCTACACCTTC. Based on the CDR3 plus reference TRBV18 and TRBJ1-2, the full variable domain is NAGVMQNPRHLVRRRGQEARLRCSPMKGHSHVYWYRQLPEEGLKFMVYLQKENIIDESGMPKERFSAEFPKEGPSILRIQQVVRGDSAAYFCASSLRGDIANYGYTFGSGTRLTVV.

This clonotype was counted at least ten times. The gene calls are TRBV7-2 and TRBJ1-1; D is unclear. CDR3 length equals 13 residues. The V gene lost 2 bases and the J gene lost 6 bases, with 10 bases spanning the gap. The V gene's germline CDR1 is SGHTA and CDR2 FQGNSA. CDR3 coding DNA: TGTGCCAGCAGCTTAATGGAGGGCGCTGAAGCTTTCTTT. Protein sequence: CASSLMEGAEAFF.

This clonotype was counted many times. The rearrangement joins TRBV6-5 to TRBJ2-3; 7 nucleotides align to TRBD1. The CDR3 has 16 residues. From germline, CDR1 is MNHEY and CDR2 SVGAGI. V lost 0 bases to trimming and J lost 1 base; unmatched junction nucleotides: 4. The CDR3 spells CASSYSTGSGTDTQYF. Here the CDR3 DNA reads TGTGCCAGCAGTTACTCGACAGGGAGTGGCACAGATACGCAGTATTTT.

The table lists this clonotype with many counts. This sequence joins TRBV6-2 or TRBV6-3 and TRBJ1-1, with D unclear. The CDR3 is 14 residues long. CDR1 MNHEY and CDR2 SVGEGT come from the germline V gene. V was trimmed by 6 bases and J by 0 bases, leaving 11 bases between them. CDR3 sequence: CASRQDFMNTEAFF. The CDR3 DNA follows: TGTGCCAGCAGGCAGGACTTCATGAACACTGAAGCTTTCTTT.

This clonotype was counted ten times or more. V and J are TRBV5-1 and TRBJ2-1, with 10 nucleotides matching TRBD2. The CDR3 sequence is 14 residues long. Unmatched junction bases numbered 4, after V lost 0 bases and J lost 10 bases. The germline CDR1 and CDR2 sequences are SGHRS and YFSETQ. In nucleotides, the CDR3 is TGCGCCAGCAGCTTGGCCACTAGCGGGGACGAGCAGTTCTTC. This codes for CASSLATSGDEQFF.

This clonotype was seen repeatedly, ten times or more. This chain links TRBV5-1 with TRBJ1-4; D not certain. There are 15 residues in the CDR3. Looked up from germline, CDR1 is SGHRS and CDR2 is YFSETQ. The V gene lost 0 bases and the J gene lost 7 bases, with 13 bases spanning the gap. DNA for the CDR3: TGCGCCAGCAGCTTGGACCCAGGCCGGGGTGAAAAACTGTTTTTT. Protein product: CASSLDPGRGEKLFF.

This clonotype was seen at least ten times. The rearrangement links TRBV6-5 to TRBJ2-7, with D unresolved. The germline V and J ends were trimmed by 0 bases and 4 bases, with 13 bases remaining between them. The CDR3 runs 15 residues. Germline V CDR1 and CDR2: MNHEY, SVGAGI. DNA for the CDR3: TGTGCCAGCAGTTACTCTGCCAGTTCCCCGTACGAGCAGTACGTC. It codes for CASSYSASSPYEQYV.

This clonotype was recorded many times. The V and J genes are TRBV6-1 and TRBJ2-7, with TRBD2 matching over 11 bases. CDR1 and CDR2 (germline): MNHNS, SASEGT. There are 15 residues in the CDR3. V lost 4 bases to trimming and J lost 4 bases; unmatched junction nucleotides: 6. The CDR3, as DNA: TGTGCCAGCAGTGCAGCACTAGCGGGAGCATACGAGCAGTACGTC. Translating it yields CASSAALAGAYEQYV.

This clonotype was seen repeatedly, ten times or more. The rearrangement joins TRBV7-3 to TRBJ2-1; maybe TRBD1 (8 bases). The V end was cut by 3 bases, the J end by 4 bases, with 13 bases between. Looked up from germline, CDR1 is SGHTA and CDR2 is FQGTGA. This CDR3 spans 15 amino acids. Written as DNA, the CDR3 is TGTGCCAGCAGCTTCGACAGGGGAGGGTACAATGAGCAGTTCTTC. It encodes CASSFDRGGYNEQFF.

This clonotype was seen many times. The chain combines TRBV10-2 with TRBJ1-6; no definite D call. This CDR3 is built from 18 residues. The germline gives CDR1 WSHSY, CDR2 SAAADI. The V gene lost 4 bases and the J gene lost 0 bases, with 16 bases spanning the gap. CDR3 region: CASSALVWESSYNSPLHF. Here the CDR3 DNA reads TGCGCCAGCAGTGCCCTGGTTTGGGAGAGCTCCTATAATTCACCCCTCCACTTT.

This clonotype was detected many times. The gene calls are TRBV7-7 and TRBJ2-1; perhaps TRBD2 as D (6 bases). With 8 bases removed from V and 0 bases from J, the gap between germline ends came to 8 bases. CDR3 length: 13 amino acids. Germline V gives CDR1 SSHAT, CDR2 FNYEAQ (reference sequence). CDR3 nucleotides: TGTGCCAGCTCCGGGAGCTCCTACAATGAGCAGTTCTTC. This translates into CASSGSSYNEQFF. Full variable domain (missing parts from reference TRBV7-7 and TRBJ2-1): GAGVSQSPRYKVTKRGQDVTLRCDPISSHATLYWYQQALGQGPEFLTYFNYEAQPDKSGLPSDRFSAERPEGSISTLTIQRTEQRDSAMYRCASSGSSYNEQFFGPGTRLTVL.

This clonotype came up many times. The chain joins TRBV3-1 to TRBJ1-5; the D gene is possibly TRBD1 (6 bases). This CDR3 has 14 residues. V lost 6 bases to trimming and J lost 0 bases, with 9 bases between them. The germline V gene has CDR1 LGHDT and CDR2 YNNKEL (reference sequence). The CDR3 nucleotides read TGTGCCAGCAGTAGGACAGATAGCAATCAGCCCCAGCATTTT. Translated, it gives CASSRTDSNQPQHF.

Ten or more counts support this clonotype. The chain joins TRBV7-8 to TRBJ1-5; 8 bases are shared with TRBD1. Germline values: CDR1 SGHVS, CDR2 FQNEAQ. V dropped 5 bases and J dropped 4; count of bases not matched to a gene: 4. CDR3 length equals 14 residues. This CDR3 reads CASSQDRVNQPQHF. Written as DNA, the CDR3 is TGTGCCAGCAGCCAGGACAGGGTAAATCAGCCCCAGCATTTT.

The CDR3 protein is CSVEDQVRTSTDTQYF. DNA for the CDR3: TGCAGCGTTGAAGATCAGGTGCGAACTAGCACAGATACGCAGTATTTT. V and J are TRBV29-1 and TRBJ2-3; D is unresolved. The CDR3 is 16 residues long. Trimming stripped 0 bases from V and 0 bases from J, with 13 bases between. Germline V lookup: CDR1 SQVTM, CDR2 ANQGSEA.

This clonotype was detected ten times or more. This chain links TRBV12-3 or TRBV12-4 with TRBJ2-1; D uncertain. V shed 0 bases and J shed 5 bases, with 11 bases lying between them. The length of the CDR3 is 15 residues. As DNA, the CDR3 is TGTGCCAGCAGTTTAGCTCAGGCCGGTAACAATGAGCAGTTCTTC. This sequence encodes CASSLAQAGNNEQFF.

This clonotype was recorded at least ten times. This CDR3 is CAISDGLTQYF. The CDR3 DNA sequence: TGTGCCATCAGTGATGGGTTAACCCAGTACTTC. The genes are TRBV10-3 and TRBJ2-5, with unresolved D. V was clipped by 3 bases and J by 8 bases, with 7 bases between them. Germline V CDR1 and CDR2: ENHRY, SYGVKD. This CDR3 region has 11 residues.

This clonotype came up a few times. V usage is TRBV7-8 and J usage is TRBJ2-7, with D perhaps TRBD1 or TRBD2 (5 bases each). Germline lookup yields CDR1 SGHVS and CDR2 FQNEAQ. This CDR3 comprises 13 residues. CDR3 loop: CASTLGDLGEQYV. As DNA, the CDR3 is TGTGCCAGCACCTTAGGGGACCTGGGAGAGCAGTACGTC.

This clonotype appeared many times. The CDR3 DNA reads TGTGCCAGCAGACTAGGGCGGGCGGCCTACAATGAGCAGTTCTTC. Translated, it gives CASRLGRAAYNEQFF. V usage is TRBV7-2 and J usage is TRBJ2-1, with D perhaps TRBD2 (5 bases). The CDR3 covers 15 residues. The V gene's germline CDR1 is SGHTA and CDR2 FQGNSA. The V and J ends lost 6 bases and 2 bases respectively, with 14 bases between them. Combining the CDR3 with reference TRBV7-2 and TRBJ2-1 gives the whole variable domain GAGVSQSPSNKVTEKGKDVELRCDPISGHTALYWYRQSLGQGLEFLIYFQGNSAPDKSGLPSDRFSAERTGGSVSTLTIQRTQQEDSAVYLCASRLGRAAYNEQFFGPGTRLTVL.

Many counts were recorded for this clonotype. This chain joins TRBV7-2 and TRBJ2-2, with D perhaps matching TRBD2 (6 bases). CDR3 length equals 15 residues. The V gene's germline CDR1 is SGHTA and CDR2 FQGNSA. Trimming cost V 4 bases and J 1 base, with 10 bases left between them. This chain's CDR3 is CASSWDSRNTGELFF. The DNA for the CDR3 is TGTGCCAGCAGCTGGGACTCCCGGAACACCGGGGAGCTGTTTTTT.

This clonotype was seen many times. This chain connects TRBV5-4 to TRBJ2-3; D might be TRBD2 (6 bases). The CDR3 totals 15 residues. Trimming left V 0 bases short and J 1 base short, with 9 bases between. Germline V gives CDR1 SGHNT, CDR2 YYREEE (reference sequence). The chain's CDR3 is CASSLDQRGTDTQYF. The CDR3 bases are TGTGCCAGCAGCTTGGATCAGCGGGGCACAGATACGCAGTATTTT.

This clonotype was detected a few times. The chain employs TRBV13 and TRBJ1-5, with 7 bases aligning to TRBD1. Germline CDR1 is PRHDT and CDR2 is FYEKMQ (reference sequence). V lost 5 bases, J lost 1 base, and 11 bases stayed unmatched. CDR3 size: 17 residues. The chain's CDR3 is CASSQARGVVSNQPQHF. The CDR3 DNA sequence: TGTGCCAGCAGCCAGGCCAGGGGGGTGGTGAGCAATCAGCCCCAGCATTTT.

This clonotype appeared many times. V and J are TRBV7-9 and TRBJ2-1; the D call may be TRBD1 or TRBD2 (7 bases each). The V end was cut by 5 bases, the J end by 7 bases, with 15 bases between. The germline CDR1 and CDR2 sequences are SEHNR and FQNEAQ (reference sequence). CDR3 size: 14 residues. CDR3: CASSRDREGNEQFF. Here the CDR3 DNA reads TGTGCCAGCAGCCGCGACAGGGAGGGGAATGAGCAGTTCTTC.